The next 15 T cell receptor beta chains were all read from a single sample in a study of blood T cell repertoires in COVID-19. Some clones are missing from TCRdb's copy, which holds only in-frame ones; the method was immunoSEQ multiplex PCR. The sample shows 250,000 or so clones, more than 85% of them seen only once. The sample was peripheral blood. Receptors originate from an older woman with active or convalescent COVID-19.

Here the CDR3 DNA reads TGTGCCAGCAGCGTAACGGGTTCTGGCCCGAGGGCCTATGGCTACACCTTC. It encodes CASSVTGSGPRAYGYTF. The V and J genes are TRBV9 and TRBJ1-2; D is unclear. The germline V and J ends were trimmed by 1 base and 4 bases, with 20 bases remaining between them. Germline V lookup: CDR1 SGDLS, CDR2 YYNGEE. The CDR3 has 17 residues.

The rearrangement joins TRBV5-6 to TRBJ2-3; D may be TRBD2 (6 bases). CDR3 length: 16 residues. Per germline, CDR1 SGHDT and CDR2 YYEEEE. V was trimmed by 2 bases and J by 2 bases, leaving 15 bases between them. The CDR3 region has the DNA TGTGCCAGCAGCTTACCTGGGGGGAGAAACACAGATACGCAGTATTTT. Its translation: CASSLPGGRNTDTQYF.

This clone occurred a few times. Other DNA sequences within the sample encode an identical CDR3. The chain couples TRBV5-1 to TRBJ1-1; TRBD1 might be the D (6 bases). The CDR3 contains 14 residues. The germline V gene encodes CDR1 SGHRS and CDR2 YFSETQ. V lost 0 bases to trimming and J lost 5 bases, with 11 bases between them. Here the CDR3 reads CASSLAGGRTEAFF. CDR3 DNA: TGCGCCAGCAGCTTGGCGGGGGGCAGGACTGAAGCTTTCTTT.

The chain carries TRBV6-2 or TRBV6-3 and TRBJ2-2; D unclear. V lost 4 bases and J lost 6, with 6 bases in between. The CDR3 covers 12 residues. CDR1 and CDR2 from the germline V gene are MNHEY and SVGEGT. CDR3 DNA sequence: TGTGCCAGCAGTTTCATTCCCGGGGAGCTGTTTTTT. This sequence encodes CASSFIPGELFF.

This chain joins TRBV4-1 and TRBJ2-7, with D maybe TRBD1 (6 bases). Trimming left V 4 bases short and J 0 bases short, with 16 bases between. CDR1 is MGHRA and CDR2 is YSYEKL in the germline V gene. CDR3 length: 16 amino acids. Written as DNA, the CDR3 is TGCGCCAGCAGCCCCTACATCGGGACACGCTCCTACGAGCAGTACTTC. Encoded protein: CASSPYIGTRSYEQYF.

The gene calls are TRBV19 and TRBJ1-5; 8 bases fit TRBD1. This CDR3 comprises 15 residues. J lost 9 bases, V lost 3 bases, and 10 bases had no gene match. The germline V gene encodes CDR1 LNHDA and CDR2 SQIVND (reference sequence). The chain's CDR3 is CASSIPGQGHRPQHF. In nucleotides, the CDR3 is TGTGCCAGTAGTATCCCCGGACAGGGCCATAGGCCCCAGCATTTT.

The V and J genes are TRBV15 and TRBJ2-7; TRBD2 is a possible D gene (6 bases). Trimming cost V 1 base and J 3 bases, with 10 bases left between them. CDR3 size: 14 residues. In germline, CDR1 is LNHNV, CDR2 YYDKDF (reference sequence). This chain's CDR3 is CATSRVTGGYEQYF. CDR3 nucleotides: TGTGCCACCAGCAGAGTCACCGGGGGCTACGAGCAGTACTTC.

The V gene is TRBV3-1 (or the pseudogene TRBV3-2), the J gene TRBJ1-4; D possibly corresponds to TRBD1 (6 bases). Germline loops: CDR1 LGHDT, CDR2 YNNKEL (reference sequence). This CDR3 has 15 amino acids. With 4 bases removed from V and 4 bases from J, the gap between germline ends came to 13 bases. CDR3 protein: CASSPTGANNEKLFF. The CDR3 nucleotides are TGTGCCAGCAGCCCGACAGGAGCGAATAATGAAAAACTGTTTTTT.

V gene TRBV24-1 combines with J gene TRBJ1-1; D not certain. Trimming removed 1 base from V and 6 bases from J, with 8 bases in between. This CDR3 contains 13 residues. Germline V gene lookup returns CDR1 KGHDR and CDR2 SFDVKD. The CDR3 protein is CATSDFQTAEAFF. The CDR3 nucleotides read TGTGCCACCAGTGATTTTCAGACTGCTGAAGCTTTCTTT.

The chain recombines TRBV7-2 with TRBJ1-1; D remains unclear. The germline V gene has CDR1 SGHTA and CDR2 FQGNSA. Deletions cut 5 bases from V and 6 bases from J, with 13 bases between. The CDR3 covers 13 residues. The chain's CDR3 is CASSPQRNAEAFF. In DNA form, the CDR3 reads TGTGCCAGCAGCCCACAACGAAATGCTGAAGCTTTCTTT.

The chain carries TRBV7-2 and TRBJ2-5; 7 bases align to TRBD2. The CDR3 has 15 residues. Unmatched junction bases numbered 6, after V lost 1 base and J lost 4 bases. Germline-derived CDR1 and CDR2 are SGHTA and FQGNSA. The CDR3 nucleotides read TGTGCCAGCAGCTTAGGGGAGGGGAAGAGAGAGACCCAGTACTTC. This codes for CASSLGEGKRETQYF.

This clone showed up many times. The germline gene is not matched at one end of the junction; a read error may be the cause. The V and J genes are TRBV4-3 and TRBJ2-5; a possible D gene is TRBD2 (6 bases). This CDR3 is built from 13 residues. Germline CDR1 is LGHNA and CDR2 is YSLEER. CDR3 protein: CASSQDRTTFPDF. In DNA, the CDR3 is TGCGCCAGCAGCCAAGACAGGACTACCTTTCCTGACTTC.

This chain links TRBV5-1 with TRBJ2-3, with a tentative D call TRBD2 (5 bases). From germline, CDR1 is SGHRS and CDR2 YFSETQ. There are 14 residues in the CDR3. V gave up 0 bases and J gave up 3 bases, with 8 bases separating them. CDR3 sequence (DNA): TGCGCCAGCAGCTTGGAACGGGGTACAGATACGCAGTATTTT. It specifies CASSLERGTDTQYF.

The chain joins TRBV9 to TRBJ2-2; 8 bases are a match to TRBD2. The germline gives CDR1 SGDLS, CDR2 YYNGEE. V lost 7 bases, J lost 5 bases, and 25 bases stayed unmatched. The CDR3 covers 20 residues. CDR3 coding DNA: TGTGCCAGCCGCGGCCGGGGGGGGAGCCCAGGCTCTTCCTCGACCGGGGAGCTGTTTTTT. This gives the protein CASRGRGGSPGSSSTGELFF. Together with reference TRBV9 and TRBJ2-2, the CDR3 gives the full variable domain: DSGVTQTPKHLITATGQRVTLRCSPRSGDLSVYWYQQSLDQGLQFLIQYYNGEERAKGNILERFSAQQFPDLHSELNLSSLELGDSALYFCASRGRGGSPGSSSTGELFFGEGSRLTVL.

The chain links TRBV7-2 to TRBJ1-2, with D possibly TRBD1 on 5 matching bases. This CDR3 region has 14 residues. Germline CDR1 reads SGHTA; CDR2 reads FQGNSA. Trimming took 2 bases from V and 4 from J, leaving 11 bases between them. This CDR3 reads CASSLKGAGYGYTF. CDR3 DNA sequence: TGTGCCAGCAGCTTAAAAGGGGCCGGCTATGGCTACACCTTC.